One T cell receptor (beta chain) is described in this entry. What it binds is unknown. Clones were sequenced by immunoSEQ multiplex PCR, and TCRdb holds only the in-frame ones, with some missing. The sample has some 79,000 clones; roughly 88% are singletons. Trimming took 3 bases from V and 5 from J, leaving 8 bases between them. This CDR3 spans 14 amino acids. Looked up from germline, CDR1 is KGHSH and CDR2 is LQKENI. Second-dose timings of about 4 or about 12 weeks were pooled. The data derive from a study of T cell responses to AZD1222 COVID-19 vaccine. Study-wide results and caveats: Most donors were white British, females outnumbered males, and clonal diversity was possibly underestimated. Close to half of all spike-specific TCRs reportedly target regions of the variants that are unmutated.

Sequencing used peripheral blood, obtained 28 days after the second AZD1222 dose. This TCR was recovered from an adult who received the AZD1222 COVID-19 vaccine. The V gene is TRBV18, the J gene TRBJ1-6; perhaps TRBD1 as D (6 bases). CDR3 bases: TGTGCCAGCTCACCGGACAGTAATAATTCACCCCTCCACTTT. Its protein is CASSPDSNNSPLHF.